The 15 T cell receptor beta chains below come from one sample, sequenced in a study of human T cells and chemical hapten exposure. Via MiXCR, TCRdb re-called the RACE reads, giving one row per CDR3 protein. The data show approximately 88,000 distinct CDR3 sequences, with roughly 13% seen just once and 5.7% held by the top ten. Specified time point: patch test 3, about 24 weeks after DPC sensitization. Treatment reported: therapeutic diphenylcyclopropenone sensitization with weekly scalp DPC. The specimen comprised whole blood, sampled in connection with sensitization to the hapten diphenylcyclopropenone (DPC). Every receptor here comes from a woman in her 50s with alopecia areata. Some clones in this sample may be carry-over from other donors' samples.

This clonotype was recorded at least ten times. The rearrangement uses TRBV5-5 and TRBJ2-1; D remains unclear. CDR1 and CDR2 (germline): SGHKS, YYEKEE (reference sequence). V was shortened by 0 bases and J by 9 bases, with 13 bases between the two germline ends. The CDR3 totals 14 residues. The DNA of the CDR3 is TGTGCCAGCAGCTTGGAGGGCTTAACGGGTGAGCAGTTCTTC. Translated: CASSLEGLTGEQFF.

This clonotype was seen repeatedly, ten times or more. The V and J genes are TRBV20-1 and TRBJ2-7; D gene uncertain. Germline V gene sequence: CDR1 DFQATT, CDR2 SNEGSKA (reference sequence). CDR3 length: 15 amino acids. The V gene lost 0 bases and the J gene lost 2 bases, with 14 bases spanning the gap. The CDR3 is CSARDFSAATYEQYF. The CDR3 nucleotides read TGCAGTGCTAGAGATTTTTCGGCCGCTACCTACGAGCAGTACTTC.

This clonotype was detected only a few times. This chain joins TRBV29-1 and TRBJ2-1; D is undetermined. V lost 3 bases and J 9 bases, leaving 9 bases between the germline ends. This CDR3 is built from 11 residues. Looked up from germline, CDR1 is SQVTM and CDR2 is ANQGSEA. The CDR3 nucleotides are TGCAGCGTTGACTCTAATACTGAGCAGTTCTTC. Protein sequence: CSVDSNTEQFF.

This clonotype was observed a few times. The CDR3 here is CAGGRFQETQYF. DNA of the CDR3: TGTGCCGGAGGGAGGTTCCAAGAGACCCAGTACTTC. This rearrangement joins TRBV5-5 to TRBJ2-5, with a possible D match to TRBD2 (6 bases). The CDR3 covers 12 residues. Germline CDR1 reads SGHKS; CDR2 reads YYEKEE (reference sequence). V was shortened by 10 bases and J by 1 base, with 11 bases between the two germline ends. Full variable domain (missing parts from reference TRBV5-5 and TRBJ2-5): DAGVTQSPTHLIKTRGQQVTLRCSPISGHKSVSWYQQVLGQGPQFIFQYYEKEERGRGNFPDRFSARQFPNYSSELNVNALLLGDSALYLCAGGRFQETQYFGPGTRLLVL.

This clonotype was seen ten or more times. The V gene is TRBV20-1, the J gene TRBJ2-1; 7 positions agree with TRBD2. CDR3 length: 15 residues. With 3 bases clipped from V and 2 bases from J, the junction kept 7 bases outside the gene matches. Germline lookup yields CDR1 DFQATT and CDR2 SNEGSKA (reference sequence). The CDR3 DNA is TGCAGTGCTAGTATCCAGCGGGGAACCTACAATGAGCAGTTCTTC. Translated: CSASIQRGTYNEQFF.

Many counts were recorded for this clonotype. The chain recombines TRBV18 with TRBJ2-7, with 11 bases identical to TRBD2. The junction had 6 bases not matched to a gene; V was cut back by 2 bases and J by 3 bases. This CDR3 has 16 amino acids. The germline gives CDR1 KGHSH, CDR2 LQKENI. The CDR3 spells CASSPATSGSIYEQYF. The CDR3 DNA follows: TGTGCCAGCTCACCAGCTACTAGCGGGAGTATCTACGAGCAGTACTTC.

The chain joins TRBV2 to TRBJ2-7; D gene uncertain. The CDR3 sequence is 14 residues long. CDR1 and CDR2 from the germline V gene are SNHLY and FYNNEI. Trimming removed 5 bases at V and 5 bases at J, with 16 bases between. In nucleotides, the CDR3 is TGTGCCAGCAGTCTGACAACCTTACGCCACGAGCAGTACTTC. Translating gives CASSLTTLRHEQYF.

The V and J genes are TRBV10-1 and TRBJ2-7; D gene ambiguous. The CDR3 is 14 amino acids. Germline loops: CDR1 WNHNN, CDR2 SYGVQD (reference sequence). V was clipped by 2 bases and J by 3 bases, with 11 bases between them. Here the CDR3 DNA reads TGCGCCAGCAGTGAGCATCCCAGTGACTACGAGCAGTACTTC. Translated, it gives CASSEHPSDYEQYF.

This clonotype occurred many times. The chain employs TRBV28 and TRBJ2-1; possibly TRBD1 or TRBD2 for D (5 bases each). The CDR3 runs to 14 residues. Between the trimmed V and J ends, which lost 11 bases and 0 bases, there was a span of 14 bases. Germline V lookup: CDR1 MDHEN, CDR2 SYDVKM. CDR3 sequence reads: CARDLDLSYNEQFF. Written as DNA, the CDR3 is TGTGCCCGGGACCTCGATCTCTCCTACAATGAGCAGTTCTTC.

The rearrangement joins TRBV3-1 to TRBJ2-2; TRBD1 matches 7 bases. The CDR3 length is 18 residues. Germline-derived CDR1 and CDR2 are LGHDT and YNNKEL (reference sequence). V lost 4 bases and J lost 1; bases outside the gene matches: 12. The CDR3 spells CASSLRLLGQRNTGELFF. DNA for the CDR3: TGTGCCAGCAGCCTGCGCCTCCTGGGACAGAGGAACACCGGGGAGCTGTTTTTT.

This clonotype turned up a few times. V is TRBV29-1 and J is TRBJ1-1, with unresolved D. Germline CDR1 and CDR2: SQVTM and ANQGSEA. Trimming cost V 2 bases and J 1 base, with 8 bases left between them. The CDR3 is 13 residues long. This CDR3 reads CSVERVENTEAFF. The CDR3 region has the DNA TGCAGCGTTGAACGGGTGGAGAACACTGAAGCTTTCTTT.

V is TRBV5-4 and J is TRBJ2-1; 7 nucleotides align to TRBD1. J was trimmed by 7 bases and V by 0 bases; bases with no gene match: 4. The CDR3 loop spans 14 amino acids. Germline values: CDR1 SGHNT, CDR2 YYREEE (reference sequence). CDR3 in DNA: TGTGCCAGCAGCTTGGCAGGGGGAAGGAATGAGCAGTTCTTC. Translation gives CASSLAGGRNEQFF.

This clonotype has at least ten counts. The chain recombines TRBV3-1 with TRBJ2-2; 8 bases are shared with TRBD2. Germline-derived CDR1 and CDR2 are LGHDT and YNNKEL (reference sequence). V dropped 4 bases and J dropped 4; count of bases not matched to a gene: 5. This CDR3 spans 15 amino acids. CDR3 sequence (DNA): TGTGCCAGCAGCCCTGAACTAGCGGTCACCGGGGAGCTGTTTTTT. It translates to CASSPELAVTGELFF.

This clonotype was found many times. The chain carries TRBV11-2 and TRBJ2-1, with 7 bases matching TRBD2. Germline assignment: CDR1 SGHAT and CDR2 FQNNGV. This CDR3 region has 14 residues. Losses at the gene ends were 5 bases for V and 6 bases for J; bases not matched to a gene: 7. CDR3 nucleotides: TGTGCCAGCAGCCAGCCAGGACTAGTCAATGAGCAGTTCTTC. Protein: CASSQPGLVNEQFF. The variable domain in full, with the rest retrieved from reference TRBV11-2 and TRBJ2-1, is EAGVAQSPRYKIIEKRQSVAFWCNPISGHATLYWYQQILGQGPKLLIQFQNNGVVDDSQLPKDRFSAERLKGVDSTLKIQPAKLEDSAVYLCASSQPGLVNEQFFGPGTRLTVL.

V gene TRBV30 combines with J gene TRBJ2-1; D gene uncertain. CDR3 size: 15 residues. Germline V gene data show CDR1 as GTSNPN and CDR2 as SVGIG (reference sequence). The germline V and J ends were trimmed by 5 bases and 0 bases, with 14 bases remaining between them. CDR3 protein: CAWERGSVSYNEQFF. CDR3 DNA: TGTGCCTGGGAAAGAGGATCGGTCTCCTACAATGAGCAGTTCTTC.